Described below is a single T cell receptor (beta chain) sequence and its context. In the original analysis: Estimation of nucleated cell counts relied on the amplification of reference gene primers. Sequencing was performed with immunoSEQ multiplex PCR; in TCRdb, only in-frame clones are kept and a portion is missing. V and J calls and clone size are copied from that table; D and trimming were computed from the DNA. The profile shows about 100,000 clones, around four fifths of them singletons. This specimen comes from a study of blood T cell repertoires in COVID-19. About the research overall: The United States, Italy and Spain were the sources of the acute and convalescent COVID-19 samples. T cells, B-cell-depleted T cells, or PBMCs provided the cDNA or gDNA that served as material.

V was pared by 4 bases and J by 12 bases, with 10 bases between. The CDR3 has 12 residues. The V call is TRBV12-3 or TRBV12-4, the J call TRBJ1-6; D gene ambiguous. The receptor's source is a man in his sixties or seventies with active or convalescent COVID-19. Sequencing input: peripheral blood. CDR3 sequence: CASSSVNRPLHF. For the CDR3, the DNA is TGTGCCAGCAGTTCGGTCAACAGACCCCTCCACTTT.